The sequence of this TCR beta chain was determined in a study of blood T cell repertoires in COVID-19. Study details: PBMCs, B-cell-depleted T cells, or T cells provided the cDNA or gDNA that made up the material.

Measured with immunoSEQ multiplex PCR; TCRdb has only the in-frame clones, and not every one. The data contain approximately 80,000 clones, 60% to 85% of them singletons. V shed 0 bases and J shed 1 base, with 12 bases lying between them. CDR1 and CDR2 (germline): MGHRA, YSYEKL. The CDR3 spans 16 residues. This sequence joins TRBV4-1 and TRBJ1-1; D is ambiguous. Sequenced input: peripheral blood. The origin of this receptor is a human donor in a cohort sampled during active COVID-19. This chain's CDR3 is CASSQDRLFGNTEAFF. The CDR3 bases are TGCGCCAGCAGCCAAGATCGTTTATTCGGGAACACTGAAGCTTTCTTT.